One and the same sample provided the 30 T cell receptor beta chains below, sequenced in a study of control samples from healthy donors and cancer patients. Some clones are missing from TCRdb's copy, which holds only in-frame ones; the method was immunoSEQ multiplex PCR. The table includes roughly 120,000 clones, less than 95% detected once. What was sequenced was blood. Receptor source: a human donor in good health. The donor label of this sample is uncertain.

This chain uses TRBV18 with TRBJ1-1; 8 positions match TRBD1. Germline values: CDR1 KGHSH, CDR2 LQKENI. The CDR3 extends over 16 amino acids. V lost 6 bases to trimming and J lost 4 bases; unmatched junction nucleotides: 13. Here the CDR3 reads CASSPGPGQGITEAFF. In DNA form, the CDR3 reads TGTGCCAGCTCGCCAGGCCCCGGACAGGGCATCACTGAAGCTTTCTTT.

V is TRBV29-1 and J is TRBJ1-1; 10 bases match TRBD1. The V gene's germline CDR1 is SQVTM and CDR2 ANQGSEA. V dropped 7 bases and J dropped 7; count of bases not matched to a gene: 9. The CDR3 totals 13 residues. CDR3: CSGADRGLVEAFF. The CDR3 nucleotides are TGCAGCGGGGCCGACAGGGGGCTGGTTGAAGCTTTCTTT.

V and J are TRBV4-1 and TRBJ2-1; tentatively, D is TRBD2 (7 bases). Germline-derived CDR1 and CDR2 are MGHRA and YSYEKL. V was clipped by 0 bases and J by 4 bases, with 19 bases between them. The CDR3 length is 18 residues. The CDR3 is CASSQDGGALGGYNEQFF. CDR3 coding DNA: TGCGCCAGCAGCCAAGATGGGGGGGCTCTCGGAGGATACAATGAGCAGTTCTTC.

The chain recombines TRBV11-3 with TRBJ2-3; 7 bases match TRBD2. The length of the CDR3 is 16 residues. The germline gives CDR1 SGHNT, CDR2 YENEEA. After removal of 0 bases from V and 4 bases from J, the junction contained 7 bases not matched to a gene. The CDR3 loop reads CASSLDGRGVADTQYF. CDR3 coding DNA: TGTGCCAGCAGCTTAGATGGCCGGGGGGTGGCAGATACGCAGTATTTT.

This clone appeared a single time. The rearrangement uses TRBV3-1 (or the pseudogene TRBV3-2) and TRBJ1-2; D perhaps matches TRBD1 (6 bases). Deletions cut 1 base from V and 6 bases from J, with 12 bases between. Germline lookup yields CDR1 LGHDT and CDR2 YNNKEL (reference sequence). CDR3 length: 14 residues. The CDR3 protein is CASSQVLGGNGYTF. DNA for the CDR3: TGTGCCAGCAGCCAAGTTTTAGGGGGTAATGGCTACACCTTC.

The DNA of the CDR3 is TGCGCCAGCAGCCCCGGGACTCCACATGTACTTAGCACAGATACGCAGTATTTT. It codes for CASSPGTPHVLSTDTQYF. V is TRBV5-1 and J is TRBJ2-3, with D perhaps TRBD2 (6 bases). The V gene's germline CDR1 is SGHRS and CDR2 YFSETQ. V lost 4 bases and J lost 0, with 21 bases in between. The CDR3 runs to 18 residues.

The chain couples TRBV12-3 or TRBV12-4 to TRBJ2-3, with D possibly TRBD2 on 5 matching bases. Trimming removed 5 bases at V and 5 bases at J, with 11 bases between. The CDR3 is 13 residues long. CDR3 residues: CASSGWRRDTQYF. The CDR3 DNA is TGTGCCAGCAGTGGGTGGAGGAGAGATACGCAGTATTTT.

The sample holds a few counts of this clone. The chain has TRBV24-1 and TRBJ2-3, with D tentatively TRBD2 (5 bases). This CDR3 is 16 amino acids long. From germline, CDR1 is KGHDR and CDR2 SFDVKD. V was pared by 6 bases and J by 4 bases, with 19 bases between. This CDR3 is CATSPHGVGMSDTQYF. As DNA, the CDR3 is TGTGCCACCAGTCCTCACGGGGTGGGCATGTCAGATACGCAGTATTTT.

J is TRBJ1-2 and V is TRBV28; TRBD1 matches at 7 bases. V was clipped by 6 bases and J by 3 bases; unmatched bases: 4. Germline CDR1 MDHEN, CDR2 SYDVKM. The CDR3 has 13 amino acids. CDR3 sequence (DNA): TGTGCCAGCAGCGCAACAGGGGACTATGGCTACACCTTC. It encodes CASSATGDYGYTF.

The V and J genes are TRBV5-4 and TRBJ2-3, with 9 bases identical to TRBD1. Unmatched junction bases numbered 10, after V lost 3 bases and J lost 2 bases. The CDR3 extends over 17 amino acids. Germline V gene sequence: CDR1 SGHNT, CDR2 YYREEE (reference sequence). The DNA of the CDR3 is TGTGCCAGCAGCTCCTATCGGGGACAGGGCATCACAGATACGCAGTATTTT. This codes for CASSSYRGQGITDTQYF.

The chain employs TRBV18 and TRBJ2-1; 9 nucleotides agree with TRBD1. The germline CDR1 and CDR2 sequences are KGHSH and LQKENI. V shed 3 bases, J shed 3 bases, and the junction held 3 bases outside the gene matches. The CDR3 consists of 15 residues. The DNA for the CDR3 is TGTGCCAGCTCACCTACAGGGGGCCGCTACAATGAGCAGTTCTTC. This translates into CASSPTGGRYNEQFF.

Only one count was recorded for this clone. The chain's CDR3 is CASSQAPISSGGYDTQYF. CDR3 nucleotide sequence: TGTGCCAGCAGCCAAGCGCCAATTTCTAGCGGGGGGTACGATACGCAGTATTTT. The chain combines TRBV28 with TRBJ2-3; TRBD2 matches at 11 bases. Germline assignment: CDR1 MDHEN and CDR2 SYDVKM. This CDR3 region has 18 residues. Losses at the gene ends were 6 bases for V and 6 bases for J; bases not matched to a gene: 17. Based on the CDR3 plus reference TRBV28 and TRBJ2-3, the full variable domain is DVKVTQSSRYLVKRTGEKVFLECVQDMDHENMFWYRQDPGLGLRLIYFSYDVKMKEKGDIPEGYSVSREKKERFSLILESASTNQTSMYLCASSQAPISSGGYDTQYFGPGTRLTVL.

The chain links TRBV6-6 to TRBJ1-2, with D tentatively TRBD1 (5 bases). Trimming took off 7 bases at V and 2 bases at J, with 17 bases between the two ends. CDR1 and CDR2 (germline): MNHNY, SVGAGI (reference sequence). This CDR3 is built from 15 residues. CDR3 sequence (DNA): TGTGCCAGCATCCACCCCGCAGGGCCGAACTATGGCTACACCTTC. This gives the protein CASIHPAGPNYGYTF.

The genes are TRBV19 and TRBJ2-1; D not certain. V gave up 1 base and J gave up 4 bases, with 8 bases separating them. This CDR3 contains 14 residues. CDR1 and CDR2 (germline): LNHDA, SQIVND (reference sequence). CDR3 amino acids: CASSIATDYNEQFF. CDR3 bases: TGTGCCAGTAGTATAGCGACGGATTACAATGAGCAGTTCTTC. The full variable domain, rest sourced from reference TRBV19 and TRBJ2-1, is DGGITQSPKYLFRKEGQNVTLSCEQNLNHDAMYWYRQDPGQGLRLIYYSQIVNDFQKGDIAEGYSVSREKKESFPLTVTSAQKNPTAFYLCASSIATDYNEQFFGPGTRLTVL.

This clone was recorded once. V gene TRBV3-1 (or the pseudogene TRBV3-2) combines with J gene TRBJ2-1, with 13 bases lining up with TRBD2. CDR1 is LGHDT, CDR2 YNNKEL, per germline (reference sequence). CDR3 length: 16 amino acids. V dropped 4 bases and J dropped 4; count of bases not matched to a gene: 4. CDR3 protein: CASSRGLAGEYNEQFF. In DNA form, the CDR3 reads TGTGCCAGCAGCCGCGGACTAGCGGGGGAATACAATGAGCAGTTCTTC.

V and J are TRBV18 and TRBJ2-7; 7 positions match TRBD1. Germline V gives CDR1 KGHSH, CDR2 LQKENI. CDR3 length: 15 residues. V dropped 0 bases and J dropped 4; count of bases not matched to a gene: 6. CDR3 loop: CASSPPGGKGYEQYF. The CDR3 DNA follows: TGTGCCAGCTCACCACCAGGGGGCAAGGGATACGAGCAGTACTTC.

The CDR3 spells CASSPGTPLNEKLFF. In DNA form, the CDR3 reads TGTGCCAGTAGTCCCGGGACACCCCTTAATGAAAAACTGTTTTTT. The chain links TRBV19 to TRBJ1-4, with D perhaps matching TRBD1 (6 bases). CDR3 length equals 15 residues. Germline V lookup: CDR1 LNHDA, CDR2 SQIVND (reference sequence). The V gene lost 5 bases and the J gene lost 4 bases, with 14 bases spanning the gap.

This chain connects TRBV30 to TRBJ1-1; 8 bases match TRBD1. CDR3 length: 14 residues. Germline loops: CDR1 GTSNPN, CDR2 SVGIG (reference sequence). Losses at the gene ends were 3 bases for V and 5 bases for J; bases not matched to a gene: 8. CDR3 in amino acids: CAWRRQGAWTEAFF. CDR3 nucleotides: TGTGCCTGGAGAAGGCAGGGGGCGTGGACTGAAGCTTTCTTT. Complete variable domain (other parts from reference TRBV30 and TRBJ1-1): SQTIHQWPATLVQPVGSPLSLECTVEGTSNPNLYWYRQAAGRGLQLLFYSVGIGQISSEVPQNLSASRPQDRQFILSSKKLLLSDSGFYLCAWRRQGAWTEAFFGQGTRLTVV.

This chain joins TRBV19 and TRBJ1-3; 7 bases match TRBD1. Germline-derived CDR1 and CDR2 are LNHDA and SQIVND (reference sequence). CDR3 length equals 14 residues. V dropped 10 bases and J dropped 0; count of bases not matched to a gene: 6. The CDR3 sequence: CATGDRLSGNTIYF. The DNA of the CDR3 is TGTGCCACCGGGGACAGACTCTCTGGAAACACCATATATTTT.

The rearrangement links TRBV12-3 or TRBV12-4 to TRBJ2-7, with D perhaps TRBD1 (6 bases). The CDR3 extends over 13 amino acids. The V end lost 6 bases, the J end lost 3 bases, and 12 bases lay between the germline ends. The CDR3 sequence: CASRGTPDYEQYF. The CDR3 DNA reads TGTGCCAGCAGAGGGACACCCGACTACGAGCAGTACTTC.

The chain carries TRBV6-2 or TRBV6-3 and TRBJ2-1, with D hard to call. Germline-derived CDR1 and CDR2 are MNHEY and SVGEGT. V was clipped by 2 bases and J by 6 bases, with 11 bases between them. The CDR3 spans 14 residues. CDR3 bases: TGTGCCAGCAGTTACGTGACAATAAGCAATGAGCAGTTCTTC. Encoded protein: CASSYVTISNEQFF.

This clone was picked up one time. The genes are TRBV28 and TRBJ2-4, with 8 bases identical to TRBD1. The CDR3 length is 17 residues. V lost 5 bases to trimming and J lost 5 bases; unmatched junction nucleotides: 14. CDR1 is MDHEN, CDR2 SYDVKM, per germline. CDR3 amino acids: CASSLILTGARENIQYF. The CDR3 DNA is TGTGCCAGCAGTCTCATTTTGACAGGGGCGAGGGAAAACATTCAGTACTTC.

This chain links TRBV2 with TRBJ2-2; 8 positions match TRBD1. The CDR3 loop spans 13 amino acids. Germline CDR1 reads SNHLY; CDR2 reads FYNNEI. The V segment lost 8 bases and the J segment 3 bases; nucleotides outside the gene matches: 2. CDR3 residues: CASQGADTGELFF. The CDR3 coding sequence is TGTGCCAGCCAGGGGGCCGACACCGGGGAGCTGTTTTTT.

This clone was found once. This chain uses TRBV30 with TRBJ1-2, with D uncertain. Germline lookup yields CDR1 GTSNPN and CDR2 SVGIG (reference sequence). The CDR3 extends over 13 amino acids. V shed 2 bases and J shed 5 bases, with 12 bases lying between them. CDR3 sequence reads: CAWSLGSGYGYTF. The CDR3 region has the DNA TGTGCCTGGAGTCTCGGCTCTGGGTATGGCTACACCTTC.

The V call is TRBV5-1, the J call TRBJ1-4; the D is unclear. The CDR3 length is 15 residues. The ends were cut back, 3 bases at V and 6 bases at J, with 15 bases in the middle. Per germline, CDR1 SGHRS and CDR2 YFSETQ. The CDR3, as DNA: TGCGCCAGCAGCTCGTTGACAACGTCGGATGAAAAACTGTTTTTT. As protein: CASSSLTTSDEKLFF.

V usage is TRBV9 and J usage is TRBJ2-3; D is uncertain. This CDR3 region has 12 residues. V shed 3 bases and J shed 6 bases, with 8 bases lying between them. Germline V lookup: CDR1 SGDLS, CDR2 YYNGEE. This CDR3 reads CASSARSDTQYF. CDR3 coding DNA: TGTGCCAGCAGCGCCCGATCGGATACGCAGTATTTT.

This sequence joins TRBV7-2 and TRBJ2-7, with a possible D match to TRBD1 (5 bases). The CDR3 totals 14 residues. V was clipped by 5 bases and J by 0 bases, with 11 bases between them. Germline V gives CDR1 SGHTA, CDR2 FQGNSA. CDR3 sequence: CASSPLTGSYEQYF. The CDR3 coding sequence is TGTGCCAGCAGCCCATTAACAGGCTCCTACGAGCAGTACTTC.

The genes are TRBV18 and TRBJ1-1; a weak D match, TRBD1 (5 bases). With 3 bases removed from V and 5 bases from J, the gap between germline ends came to 10 bases. Germline V gives CDR1 KGHSH, CDR2 LQKENI. This CDR3 has 13 residues. As DNA, the CDR3 is TGTGCCAGCTCACCTCGTTCAGGGACTGAAGCTTTCTTT. This encodes CASSPRSGTEAFF.

This clone appeared once. This rearrangement joins TRBV6-5 to TRBJ1-4; D gene unclear. Germline values: CDR1 MNHEY, CDR2 SVGAGI. The V gene lost 3 bases and the J gene lost 5 bases, with 16 bases spanning the gap. The CDR3 totals 16 residues. CDR3 bases: TGTGCCAGCAGTTATTCGGTAGGGCTGCACAATGAAAAACTGTTTTTT. Residues: CASSYSVGLHNEKLFF.

This clone was seen only once. The chain links TRBV10-3 to TRBJ2-3; D ambiguous. CDR1 is ENHRY, CDR2 SYGVKD, per germline. The CDR3 is 11 amino acids. V shed 10 bases and J shed 6 bases, with 11 bases lying between them. The CDR3 nucleotides are TGTGCCACAATGGGGTCCGATACGCAGTATTTT. Amino acids: CATMGSDTQYF.